The 23 T cell receptor beta chains reported below all come from one sample, sequenced in a study of cytomegalovirus exposure and HLA in healthy donors. Only in-frame clones appear in the TCRdb table, and some are missing; sequencing was by immunoSEQ multiplex PCR. The data contain 150,000 or so clones, approximately 90% of them singletons. Material: PBMCs. These receptors were collected from a woman aged 30 to 39 in good health and CMV-seropositive.

J is TRBJ2-2 and V is TRBV27, with 9 bases fitting TRBD2. The CDR3 has 15 amino acids. Germline values: CDR1 MNHEY, CDR2 SMNVEV (reference sequence). V lost 5 bases and J lost 6; bases outside the gene matches: 7. The CDR3 nucleotides read TGTGCCAGCAGTCGTAGCGGGAGACGTGCCGGGGAGCTGTTTTTT. Translating gives CASSRSGRRAGELFF.

The chain links TRBV2 to TRBJ2-2, with a possible D match to TRBD1 (6 bases). The CDR3 is made up of 17 amino acids. Germline loops: CDR1 SNHLY, CDR2 FYNNEI. V was pared by 2 bases and J by 0 bases, with 13 bases between. The CDR3 region has the DNA TGTGCCAGCAGTGAATATCAGGACAGACCGAACACCGGGGAGCTGTTTTTT. It encodes CASSEYQDRPNTGELFF.

This clone was counted between two and nine times. The V gene is TRBV2, the J gene TRBJ2-2; TRBD1 is a possible D gene (6 bases). Per the germline V gene, CDR1 is SNHLY and CDR2 is FYNNEI. This CDR3 is 16 amino acids long. Trimming cost V 10 bases and J 0 bases, with 18 bases left between them. CDR3 sequence reads: CATTGTTTTNTGELFF. The CDR3 DNA reads as TGTGCCACAACCGGGACAACTACTACGAACACCGGGGAGCTGTTTTTT.

The table lists this clone with a count of one. V is TRBV27 and J is TRBJ2-7; 7 nucleotides line up with TRBD2. This CDR3 region has 14 residues. From germline, CDR1 is MNHEY and CDR2 SMNVEV (reference sequence). Germline trimming cut 6 bases from V and 3 bases from J; bases unmatched to any gene: 8. This CDR3 reads CASRGTGGDYEQYF. CDR3 bases: TGTGCCAGCAGGGGGACTGGGGGGGACTACGAGCAGTACTTC.

This clone was picked up one time. The chain joins TRBV7-3 to TRBJ2-3; perhaps TRBD1 as D (6 bases). V gave up 3 bases and J gave up 4 bases, with 17 bases separating them. This CDR3 spans 16 amino acids. The germline V gene has CDR1 SGHTA and CDR2 FQGTGA. CDR3 in amino acids: CASSLAGTGIPDTQYF. CDR3 nucleotide sequence: TGTGCCAGCAGCTTGGCCGGAACAGGGATCCCAGATACGCAGTATTTT.

The V and J genes are TRBV5-4 and TRBJ2-3, with D possibly being TRBD2 (6 bases). V was pared by 3 bases and J by 2 bases, with 16 bases between. Looked up from germline, CDR1 is SGHNT and CDR2 is YYREEE (reference sequence). The CDR3 is 16 amino acids. CDR3 DNA: TGTGCCAGCAGCTCAGGAGGGAGAGCACTCACAGATACGCAGTATTTT. It is translated as CASSSGGRALTDTQYF. Looking up the rest from reference TRBV5-4 and TRBJ2-3 gives the full variable domain: ETGVTQSPTHLIKTRGQQVTLRCSSQSGHNTVSWYQQALGQGPQFIFQYYREEENGRGNFPPRFSGLQFPNYSSELNVNALELDDSALYLCASSSGGRALTDTQYFGPGTRLTVL.

This chain uses TRBV6-1 with TRBJ2-1; D is unresolved. From germline, CDR1 is MNHNS and CDR2 SASEGT. The CDR3 extends over 16 amino acids. Trimming cost V 2 bases and J 0 bases, with 11 bases left between them. The CDR3 region has the DNA TGTGCCAGCAGTGAACACTCTTCCAACTCCTACAATGAGCAGTTCTTC. As protein: CASSEHSSNSYNEQFF.

The V and J genes are TRBV28 and TRBJ2-7; tentatively, D is TRBD1 (6 bases). CDR1 and CDR2 from the germline V gene are MDHEN and SYDVKM. The CDR3 is made up of 14 amino acids. V was trimmed by 6 bases and J by 4 bases, leaving 16 bases between them. CDR3 coding DNA: TGTGCCAGCAGACCCTTAGGACAGTTTTACGAGCAGTACTTC. Amino acid sequence: CASRPLGQFYEQYF. Based on the CDR3 plus reference TRBV28 and TRBJ2-7, the full variable domain is DVKVTQSSRYLVKRTGEKVFLECVQDMDHENMFWYRQDPGLGLRLIYFSYDVKMKEKGDIPEGYSVSREKKERFSLILESASTNQTSMYLCASRPLGQFYEQYFGPGTRLTVT.

V and J are TRBV4-2 and TRBJ1-6; no clear D. Germline V lookup: CDR1 LGHNA, CDR2 YNFKEQ. This CDR3 is built from 18 residues. V was cut by 0 bases and J by 10 bases, with 22 bases left in between. DNA of the CDR3: TGTGCCAGCAGCCAAGACAGCCGTGTGGGGAGCGGGGAATCACCCCTCCACTTT. It yields the protein CASSQDSRVGSGESPLHF.

This clone was seen a single time. V usage is TRBV7-8 and J usage is TRBJ1-1, with 7 nucleotides matching TRBD1. After removal of 4 bases from V and 1 base from J, the junction contained 12 bases not matched to a gene. The CDR3 loop spans 17 amino acids. In germline, CDR1 is SGHVS, CDR2 FQNEAQ. CDR3 bases: TGTGCCAGCAGCTACTATGGACAGGCCGCGGAGAACACTGAAGCTTTCTTT. It translates to CASSYYGQAAENTEAFF.

The chain is built from TRBV10-3 and TRBJ1-6; tentative D call: TRBD1 (6 bases). Trimming pared 10 bases from V and 9 bases from J, leaving 16 bases between. The germline V gene has CDR1 ENHRY and CDR2 SYGVKD. The CDR3 is 13 residues long. The chain's CDR3 is CATLRGRGSPLHF. The CDR3 bases are TGTGCCACCCTAAGGGGCAGGGGTTCACCCCTCCACTTT.

The chain links TRBV7-9 to TRBJ1-2; D is perhaps TRBD1 (5 bases). Between the trimmed V and J ends, which lost 1 base and 0 bases, there was a span of 15 bases. Germline CDR1 is SEHNR and CDR2 is FQNEAQ (reference sequence). This CDR3 is built from 17 residues. The CDR3 reads CASSLGRGSTTNYGYTF. CDR3 nucleotide sequence: TGTGCCAGCAGCTTAGGGAGGGGTAGCACCACTAACTATGGCTACACCTTC.

The rearrangement links TRBV15 to TRBJ2-2; 8 bases are shared with TRBD2. Germline assignment: CDR1 LNHNV and CDR2 YYDKDF (reference sequence). J was trimmed by 7 bases and V by 5 bases; bases with no gene match: 18. CDR3 length: 18 amino acids. CDR3 in amino acids: CATSGTKMLAGASGELFF. CDR3 coding DNA: TGTGCCACCAGCGGCACTAAAATGCTAGCGGGCGCTAGCGGGGAGCTGTTTTTT.

V is TRBV9 and J is TRBJ2-7; D possibly corresponds to TRBD2 (6 bases). CDR1 is SGDLS and CDR2 is YYNGEE in the germline V gene. The CDR3 extends over 15 amino acids. Trimming took off 0 bases at V and 2 bases at J, with 12 bases between the two ends. CDR3 bases: TGTGCCAGCAGCGTAGCTCCCGGGGAGGCCTACGAGCAGTACTTC. Protein: CASSVAPGEAYEQYF. The entire variable domain, with the rest obtained from reference TRBV9 and TRBJ2-7, is as follows: DSGVTQTPKHLITATGQRVTLRCSPRSGDLSVYWYQQSLDQGLQFLIQYYNGEERAKGNILERFSAQQFPDLHSELNLSSLELGDSALYFCASSVAPGEAYEQYFGPGTRLTVT.

The genes are TRBV2 and TRBJ2-7, with D possibly TRBD1 on 5 matching bases. CDR3 length: 14 residues. The V gene's germline CDR1 is SNHLY and CDR2 FYNNEI. V shed 7 bases and J shed 2 bases, with 15 bases lying between them. As DNA, the CDR3 is TGTGCCAGCAAGATATCACAGGCAGCCTACGAGCAGTACTTC. Protein: CASKISQAAYEQYF.

CDR3 coding DNA: TGTGCCAGCAGCTTGACAGGTGCGGCGTACAATGAGCAGTTCTTC. Amino acids: CASSLTGAAYNEQFF. The chain links TRBV2 to TRBJ2-1, with D possibly being TRBD1 (6 bases). This CDR3 region has 15 residues. Trimming left V 6 bases short and J 4 bases short, with 16 bases between. Germline CDR1 is SNHLY and CDR2 is FYNNEI.

The V and J genes are TRBV28 and TRBJ1-6, with D possibly matching TRBD1 (6 bases). Trimming left V 5 bases short and J 9 bases short, with 17 bases between. Germline assignment: CDR1 MDHEN and CDR2 SYDVKM. The CDR3 contains 15 residues. CDR3 in DNA: TGTGCCAGCAGTACCCTGACAGGAGTCGGTTCACCCCTCCACTTT. It codes for CASSTLTGVGSPLHF. Full variable domain (rest looked up from reference TRBV28 and TRBJ1-6): DVKVTQSSRYLVKRTGEKVFLECVQDMDHENMFWYRQDPGLGLRLIYFSYDVKMKEKGDIPEGYSVSREKKERFSLILESASTNQTSMYLCASSTLTGVGSPLHFGNGTRLTVT.

The V and J genes are TRBV7-7 and TRBJ2-2; a weak D match, TRBD2 (6 bases). This CDR3 contains 15 residues. V gave up 0 bases and J gave up 1 base, with 6 bases separating them. CDR1 SSHAT and CDR2 FNYEAQ come from the germline V gene (reference sequence). CDR3 DNA sequence: TGTGCCAGCAGCTTAGCTAGCGGGAACACCGGGGAGCTGTTTTTT. It encodes CASSLASGNTGELFF.

V and J are TRBV2 and TRBJ2-1; possibly TRBD2 for D (6 bases). CDR3 length: 15 amino acids. V lost 5 bases to trimming and J lost 0 bases, with 11 bases between them. Per the germline V gene, CDR1 is SNHLY and CDR2 is FYNNEI. CDR3 residues: CASSSRGGSYNEQFF. DNA of the CDR3: TGTGCCAGCAGTTCTAGGGGAGGCTCCTACAATGAGCAGTTCTTC. Using reference TRBV2 and TRBJ2-1 for the parts outside the CDR3, the full variable domain is EPEVTQTPSHQVTQMGQEVILRCVPISNHLYFYWYRQILGQKVEFLVSFYNNEISEKSEIFDDQFSVERPDGSNFTLKIRSTKLEDSAMYFCASSSRGGSYNEQFFGPGTRLTVL.

The chain carries TRBV28 and TRBJ2-7; the D is unclear. Trimming left V 5 bases short and J 9 bases short, with 23 bases between. The CDR3 length is 15 residues. From germline, CDR1 is MDHEN and CDR2 SYDVKM. The CDR3 is CASSPPPTTSRWQYF. DNA for the CDR3: TGTGCCAGCAGTCCCCCTCCTACGACATCCCGGTGGCAGTACTTC.

The chain recombines TRBV1 with TRBJ1-5; the table's D call of TRBD1 was not tested on the DNA. TRBV1 is a known pseudogene. There are 16 residues in the CDR3. CDR3 sequence (DNA): TGCACCAGCAGCCCCAGAGACACCTTTGGGAATCAGCCCCAGCATTTT. Translation gives CTSSPRDTFGNQPQHF.

This chain links TRBV27 with TRBJ2-1, with TRBD2 matching 15 bases. CDR1 and CDR2 from the germline V gene are MNHEY and SMNVEV (reference sequence). V lost 3 bases, J lost 7 bases, and 4 bases stayed unmatched. The CDR3 has 16 amino acids. Here the CDR3 DNA reads TGTGCCAGCAGTTTGGGACTAGCGGGGGGACGGAATGAGCAGTTCTTC. Translated: CASSLGLAGGRNEQFF.

V gene TRBV5-4 combines with J gene TRBJ2-5; 7 bases agree with TRBD2. The V gene end was trimmed by 1 base and the J gene end by 2 bases; junction bases not matched to a gene: 5. Germline CDR1 is SGHNT and CDR2 is YYREEE (reference sequence). The length of the CDR3 is 15 residues. The CDR3 sequence is CASSLSSGNQETQYF. In DNA form, the CDR3 reads TGTGCCAGCAGCTTGTCTAGCGGAAATCAAGAGACCCAGTACTTC.